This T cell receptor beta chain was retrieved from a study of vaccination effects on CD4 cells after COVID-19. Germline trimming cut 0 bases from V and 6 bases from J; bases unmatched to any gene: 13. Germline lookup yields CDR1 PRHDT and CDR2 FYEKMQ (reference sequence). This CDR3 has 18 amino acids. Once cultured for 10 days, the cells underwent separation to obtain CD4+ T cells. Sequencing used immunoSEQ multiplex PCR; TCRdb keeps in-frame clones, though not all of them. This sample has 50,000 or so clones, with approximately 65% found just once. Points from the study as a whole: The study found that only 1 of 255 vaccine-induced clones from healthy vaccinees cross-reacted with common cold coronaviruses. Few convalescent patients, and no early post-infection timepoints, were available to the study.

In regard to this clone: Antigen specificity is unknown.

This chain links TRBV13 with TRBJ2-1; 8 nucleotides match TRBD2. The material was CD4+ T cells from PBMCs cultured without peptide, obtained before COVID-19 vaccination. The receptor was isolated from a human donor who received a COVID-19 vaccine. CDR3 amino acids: CASSLGGLVTGGSNEQFF. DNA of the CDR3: TGTGCCAGCAGCTTAGGGGGTTTGGTCACGGGAGGGAGCAATGAGCAGTTCTTC.